This TCR beta chain was sequenced during a study of blood T cell repertoires in COVID-19 (dated by TCRdb to 2020 to 2022). Regarding the research as a whole: Samples covering the acute and convalescent phases of COVID-19 were provided by collaborators in the United States, Italy and Spain. The samples were drawn from the first 160 participants of the ongoing ImmuneRACE study and from 1,200 or so subjects provided by 6 global collaborators. The sample metadata nearly always contained a de-identified subject ID, COVID-19 status, age in years and sex. The dataset comprised deeply sampled blood TCRbeta repertoires from subjects exposed to, actively infected with, or recovered from COVID-19. Where available, HLA class I and class II types were obtained from metadata supplied by the sample provider rather than from assay-based typing. The material from the prospective study consisted of cDNA or gDNA derived from T cells, B-cell-depleted T cells, or PBMCs. The repertoires were made available in a free public database intended to serve as a resource for research on the immune response to SARS-CoV-2. The full study reports these points: Clinical and demographic metadata were provided uncurated, with the amount varying by source and participant.

The germline ends are 18 bases apart after V is trimmed by 5 bases and J by 2 bases. Taken from cysteine to phenylalanine, the CDR3 has 16 residues. Just the 48-base CDR3 DNA is kept, in frame starting at base 1. CDR1 SGHTA and CDR2 FQGTGA are derived from the germline V gene. Whole blood was collected in K2EDTA tubes by collaborating institutions according to the institutions' own protocols. For TCRbeta analysis, collaborator samples were shipped as frozen whole blood, as isolated PBMCs, or as DNA extracted from either sample type. The immunoSEQ Assay, a bias-controlled multiplex PCR, was used to amplify TCRbeta CDR3 regions from genomic DNA. On the study's bioinformatics: Nucleated cell counts per sample were estimated from amplification of reference gene primers within the assay. To quantify the absolute abundance of each unique TCRbeta CDR3 rearrangement, sequence reads were collapsed and filtered. For each sample, productive Simpson clonality was calculated as the square root of Simpson's diversity index across productive rearrangements. Sourced from immuneACCESS, this table was stored by TCRdb with only in-frame sequences that have V and J called. A share of the clones is absent; for the studies checked, an unresolved V gene accounts for under half, and the remainder has no known explanation. The DNA gave D and trimming, while V, J and clone size come from that table. The sample table holds 100,000 or so clones, of which about 80% were seen once. The ten largest clones take up roughly 10% of the sample.

For this clone: Its antigen is currently not known. No base quality information exists; no much larger clone differs at one position.

The V gene is TRBV7-3 and the J gene is TRBJ1-2; the D gene remains uncertain. The receptor was isolated from a man between 70 and 80 years old with active or convalescent COVID-19. The sample taken for sequencing was peripheral blood. In nucleotide form, the sequence is TGTGCCAGCAGCCCAAGAGGCCAGCCCGACAACTATGGCTACACCTTC. This translates into CASSPRGQPDNYGYTF. When the CDR3 is completed using the reference TRBV7-3 and TRBJ1-2 genes on either side, the full variable domain is GAGVSQTPSNKVTEKGKYVELRCDPISGHTALYWYRQSLGQGPEFLIYFQGTGAADDSGLPNDRFFAVRPEGSVSTLKIQRTERGDSAVYLCASSPRGQPDNYGYTFGSGTRLTVV.